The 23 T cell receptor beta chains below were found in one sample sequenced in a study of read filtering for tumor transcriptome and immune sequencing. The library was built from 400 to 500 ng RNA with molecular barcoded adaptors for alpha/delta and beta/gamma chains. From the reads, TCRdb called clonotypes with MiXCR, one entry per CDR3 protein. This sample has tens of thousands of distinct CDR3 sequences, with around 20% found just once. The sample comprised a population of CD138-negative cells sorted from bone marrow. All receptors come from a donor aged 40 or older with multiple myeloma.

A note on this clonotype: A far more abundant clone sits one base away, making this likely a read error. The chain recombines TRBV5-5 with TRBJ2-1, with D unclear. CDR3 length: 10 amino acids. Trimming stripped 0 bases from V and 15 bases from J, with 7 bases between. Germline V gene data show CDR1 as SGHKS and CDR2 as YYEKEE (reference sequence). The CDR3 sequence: CASSLELLFF. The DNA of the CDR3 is TGTGCCAGCAGCTTGGAGTTATTGTTCTTC.

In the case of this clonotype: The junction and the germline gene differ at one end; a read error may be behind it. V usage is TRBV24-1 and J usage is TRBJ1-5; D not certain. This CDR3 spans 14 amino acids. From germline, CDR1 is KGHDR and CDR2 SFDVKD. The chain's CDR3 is CATSEAGSSQPQHF. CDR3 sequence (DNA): TGTGCCACCAGTGAGGCCGGGAGCAGTCAGCCCCAGCATTTT.

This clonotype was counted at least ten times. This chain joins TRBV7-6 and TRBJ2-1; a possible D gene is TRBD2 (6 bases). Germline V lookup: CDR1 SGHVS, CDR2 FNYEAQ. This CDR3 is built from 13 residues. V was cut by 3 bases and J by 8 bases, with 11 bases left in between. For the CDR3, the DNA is TGTGCCAGCAGCTTTGACGGGAGCCATGAGCAGTTCTTC. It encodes CASSFDGSHEQFF.

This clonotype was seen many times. This CDR3 is CASSVGLAGTGELFF. CDR3 bases: TGTGCCAGCAGCGTAGGACTAGCGGGCACCGGGGAGCTGTTTTTT. The chain uses TRBV9 and TRBJ2-2; TRBD2 agrees at 10 bases. Germline trimming cut 0 bases from V and 4 bases from J; bases unmatched to any gene: 0. The CDR3 is 15 amino acids. The germline V gene has CDR1 SGDLS and CDR2 YYNGEE. The full variable domain, rest sourced from reference TRBV9 and TRBJ2-2, is DSGVTQTPKHLITATGQRVTLRCSPRSGDLSVYWYQQSLDQGLQFLIQYYNGEERAKGNILERFSAQQFPDLHSELNLSSLELGDSALYFCASSVGLAGTGELFFGEGSRLTVL.

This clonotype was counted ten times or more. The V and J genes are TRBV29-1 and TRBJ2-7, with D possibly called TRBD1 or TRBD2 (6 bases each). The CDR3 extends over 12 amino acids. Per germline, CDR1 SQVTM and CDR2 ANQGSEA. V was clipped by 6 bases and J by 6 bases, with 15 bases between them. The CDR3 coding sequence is TGCAGCGTCAAAGAGGGGGGCGGCGAGCAGTACTTC. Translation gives CSVKEGGGEQYF.

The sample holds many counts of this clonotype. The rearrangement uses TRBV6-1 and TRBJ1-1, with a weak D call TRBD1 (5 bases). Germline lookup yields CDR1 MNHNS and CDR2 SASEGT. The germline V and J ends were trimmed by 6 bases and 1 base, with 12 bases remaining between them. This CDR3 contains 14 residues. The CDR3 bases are TGTGCCAGCAGCGCAAAAGACAGGAACACTGAAGCTTTCTTT. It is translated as CASSAKDRNTEAFF.

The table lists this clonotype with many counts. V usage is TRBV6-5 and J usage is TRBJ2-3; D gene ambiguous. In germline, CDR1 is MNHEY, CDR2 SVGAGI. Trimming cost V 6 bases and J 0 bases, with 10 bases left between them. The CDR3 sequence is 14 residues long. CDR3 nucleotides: TGTGCCAGCAGGTCGTGGGGAAGCACAGATACGCAGTATTTT. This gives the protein CASRSWGSTDTQYF.

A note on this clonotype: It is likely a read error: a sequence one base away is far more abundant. The DNA of the CDR3 is TGTGCCAGCAGTTTATATGAGGGCAGGACACTCCTCCACTTT. Its translation is CASSLYEGRTLLHF. The chain uses TRBV12-3 or TRBV12-4 and TRBJ1-1, with D tentatively TRBD1 (5 bases). The DNA end is a closer match to TRBJ1-6, so the J assignment may be wrong. CDR3 length equals 14 residues.

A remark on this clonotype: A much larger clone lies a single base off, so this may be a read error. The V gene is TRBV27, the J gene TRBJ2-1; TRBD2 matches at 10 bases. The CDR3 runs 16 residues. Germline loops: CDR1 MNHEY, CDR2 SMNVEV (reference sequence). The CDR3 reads CASSLSGSGRYNEQSF. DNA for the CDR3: TGTGCCAGCAGTTTATCCGGTAGCGGGAGGTACAATGAGCAGTCCTTC.

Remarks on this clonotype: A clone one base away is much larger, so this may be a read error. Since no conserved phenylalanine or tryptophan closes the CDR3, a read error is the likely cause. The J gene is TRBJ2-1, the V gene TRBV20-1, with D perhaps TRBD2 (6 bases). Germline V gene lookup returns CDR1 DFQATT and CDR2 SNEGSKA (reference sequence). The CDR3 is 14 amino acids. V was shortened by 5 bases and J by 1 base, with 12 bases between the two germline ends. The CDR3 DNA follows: TGCAGTGCTCCCCTTCGGGGGTCCTACAATGAGCAGTTCCTC. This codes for CSAPLRGSYNEQFL.

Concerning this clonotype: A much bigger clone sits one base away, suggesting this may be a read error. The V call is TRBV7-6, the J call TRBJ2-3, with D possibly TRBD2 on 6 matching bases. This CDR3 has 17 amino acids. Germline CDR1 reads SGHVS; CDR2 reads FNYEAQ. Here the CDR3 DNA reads TGTACCAGCAGCCCCTTAGGCGGGGTTGCTGGGATAGATACGCAGTATTTT. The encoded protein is CTSSPLGGVAGIDTQYF.

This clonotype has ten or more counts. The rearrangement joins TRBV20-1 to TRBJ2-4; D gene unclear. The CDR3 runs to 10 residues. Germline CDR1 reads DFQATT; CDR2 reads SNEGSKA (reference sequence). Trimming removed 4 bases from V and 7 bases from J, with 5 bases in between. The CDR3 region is CSATRNIQYF. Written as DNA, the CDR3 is TGCAGTGCTACACGGAACATTCAGTACTTC.

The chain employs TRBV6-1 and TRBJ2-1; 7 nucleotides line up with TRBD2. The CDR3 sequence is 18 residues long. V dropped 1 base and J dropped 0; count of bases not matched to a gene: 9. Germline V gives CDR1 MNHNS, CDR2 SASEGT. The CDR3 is CASSEVGGIAASYNEQFF. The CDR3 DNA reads TGTGCCAGCAGTGAAGTGGGGGGGATAGCAGCCTCCTACAATGAGCAGTTCTTC.

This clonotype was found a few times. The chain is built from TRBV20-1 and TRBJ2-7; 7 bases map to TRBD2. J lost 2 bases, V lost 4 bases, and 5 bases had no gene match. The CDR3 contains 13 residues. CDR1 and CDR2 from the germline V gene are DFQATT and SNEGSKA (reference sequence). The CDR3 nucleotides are TGCAGTGCTACACGACTAGCCCCCTACGAGCAGTACTTC. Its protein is CSATRLAPYEQYF.

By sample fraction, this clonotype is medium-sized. The CDR3 DNA follows: TGCAGTGCTAACTCGCTGGGGTTACACTACAATGAGCAGTTCTTC. It translates to CSANSLGLHYNEQFF. The rearrangement uses TRBV20-1 and TRBJ2-1; no firm D call. The CDR3 loop spans 15 amino acids. V was clipped by 4 bases and J by 3 bases, with 16 bases between them. Germline V gene data show CDR1 as DFQATT and CDR2 as SNEGSKA (reference sequence).

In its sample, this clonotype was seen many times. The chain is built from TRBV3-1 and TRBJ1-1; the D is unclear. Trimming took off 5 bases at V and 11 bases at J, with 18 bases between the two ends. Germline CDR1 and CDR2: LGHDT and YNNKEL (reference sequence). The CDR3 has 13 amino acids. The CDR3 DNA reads TGTGCCAGCAGCGATGTTCCTGGGCTGAAGGCTTTCTTT. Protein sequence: CASSDVPGLKAFF.

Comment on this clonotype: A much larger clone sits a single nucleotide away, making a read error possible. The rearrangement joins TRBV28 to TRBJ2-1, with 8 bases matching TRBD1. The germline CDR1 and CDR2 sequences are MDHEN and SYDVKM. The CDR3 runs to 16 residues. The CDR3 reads CASSQTGAAFYSEQFF. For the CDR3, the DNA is TGTGCCAGCAGCCAGACAGGGGCCGCCTTCTACAGTGAGCAGTTCTTC.

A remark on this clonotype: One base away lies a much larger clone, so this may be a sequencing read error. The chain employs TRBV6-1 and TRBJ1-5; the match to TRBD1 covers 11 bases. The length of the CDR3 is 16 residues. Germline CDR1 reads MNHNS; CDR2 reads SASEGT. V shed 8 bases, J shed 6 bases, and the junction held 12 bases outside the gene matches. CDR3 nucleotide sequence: TGTGCCAGCTCCCGGGGGAGGACAGGGGGCGGTCAGCCCCAGCATTTT. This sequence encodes CASSRGRTGGGQPQHF.

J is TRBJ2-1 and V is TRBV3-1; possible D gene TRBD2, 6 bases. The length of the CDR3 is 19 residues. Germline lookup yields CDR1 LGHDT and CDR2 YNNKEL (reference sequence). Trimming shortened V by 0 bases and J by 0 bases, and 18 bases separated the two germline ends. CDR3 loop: CASSQDAPGLVSSYNEQFF. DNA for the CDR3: TGTGCCAGCAGCCAAGACGCACCGGGACTTGTAAGCTCCTACAATGAGCAGTTCTTC.

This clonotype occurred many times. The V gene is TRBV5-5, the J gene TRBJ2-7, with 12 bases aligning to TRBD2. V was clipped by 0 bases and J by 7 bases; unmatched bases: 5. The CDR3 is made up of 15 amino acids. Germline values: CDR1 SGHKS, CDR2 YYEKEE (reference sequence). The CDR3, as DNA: TGTGCCAGCAGCTTGGGACTAGCGGGAGCCGGTGAGCAGTACTTC. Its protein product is CASSLGLAGAGEQYF.

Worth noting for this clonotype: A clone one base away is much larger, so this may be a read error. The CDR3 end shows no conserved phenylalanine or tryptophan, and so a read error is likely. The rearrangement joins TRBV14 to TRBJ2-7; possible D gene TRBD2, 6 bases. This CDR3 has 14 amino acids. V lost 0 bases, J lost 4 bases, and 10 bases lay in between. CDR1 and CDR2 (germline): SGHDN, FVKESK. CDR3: CASSQDYGGYEQYS. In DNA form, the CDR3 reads TGTGCCAGCAGCCAAGATTATGGAGGGTACGAGCAGTACTCC.

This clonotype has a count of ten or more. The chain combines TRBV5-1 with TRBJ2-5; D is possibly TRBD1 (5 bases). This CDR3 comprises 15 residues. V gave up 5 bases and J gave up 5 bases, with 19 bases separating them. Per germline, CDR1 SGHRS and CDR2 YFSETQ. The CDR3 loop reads CASSNTGSALETQYF. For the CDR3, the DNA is TGCGCCAGCAGTAATACAGGATCAGCTCTGGAGACCCAGTACTTC.

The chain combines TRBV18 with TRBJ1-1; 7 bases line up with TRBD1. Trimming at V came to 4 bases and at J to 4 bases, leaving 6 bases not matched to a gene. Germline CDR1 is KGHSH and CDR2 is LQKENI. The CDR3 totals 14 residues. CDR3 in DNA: TGTGCCAGCTCACACATGACAGGGCCCACTGAAGCTTTCTTT. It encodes CASSHMTGPTEAFF.